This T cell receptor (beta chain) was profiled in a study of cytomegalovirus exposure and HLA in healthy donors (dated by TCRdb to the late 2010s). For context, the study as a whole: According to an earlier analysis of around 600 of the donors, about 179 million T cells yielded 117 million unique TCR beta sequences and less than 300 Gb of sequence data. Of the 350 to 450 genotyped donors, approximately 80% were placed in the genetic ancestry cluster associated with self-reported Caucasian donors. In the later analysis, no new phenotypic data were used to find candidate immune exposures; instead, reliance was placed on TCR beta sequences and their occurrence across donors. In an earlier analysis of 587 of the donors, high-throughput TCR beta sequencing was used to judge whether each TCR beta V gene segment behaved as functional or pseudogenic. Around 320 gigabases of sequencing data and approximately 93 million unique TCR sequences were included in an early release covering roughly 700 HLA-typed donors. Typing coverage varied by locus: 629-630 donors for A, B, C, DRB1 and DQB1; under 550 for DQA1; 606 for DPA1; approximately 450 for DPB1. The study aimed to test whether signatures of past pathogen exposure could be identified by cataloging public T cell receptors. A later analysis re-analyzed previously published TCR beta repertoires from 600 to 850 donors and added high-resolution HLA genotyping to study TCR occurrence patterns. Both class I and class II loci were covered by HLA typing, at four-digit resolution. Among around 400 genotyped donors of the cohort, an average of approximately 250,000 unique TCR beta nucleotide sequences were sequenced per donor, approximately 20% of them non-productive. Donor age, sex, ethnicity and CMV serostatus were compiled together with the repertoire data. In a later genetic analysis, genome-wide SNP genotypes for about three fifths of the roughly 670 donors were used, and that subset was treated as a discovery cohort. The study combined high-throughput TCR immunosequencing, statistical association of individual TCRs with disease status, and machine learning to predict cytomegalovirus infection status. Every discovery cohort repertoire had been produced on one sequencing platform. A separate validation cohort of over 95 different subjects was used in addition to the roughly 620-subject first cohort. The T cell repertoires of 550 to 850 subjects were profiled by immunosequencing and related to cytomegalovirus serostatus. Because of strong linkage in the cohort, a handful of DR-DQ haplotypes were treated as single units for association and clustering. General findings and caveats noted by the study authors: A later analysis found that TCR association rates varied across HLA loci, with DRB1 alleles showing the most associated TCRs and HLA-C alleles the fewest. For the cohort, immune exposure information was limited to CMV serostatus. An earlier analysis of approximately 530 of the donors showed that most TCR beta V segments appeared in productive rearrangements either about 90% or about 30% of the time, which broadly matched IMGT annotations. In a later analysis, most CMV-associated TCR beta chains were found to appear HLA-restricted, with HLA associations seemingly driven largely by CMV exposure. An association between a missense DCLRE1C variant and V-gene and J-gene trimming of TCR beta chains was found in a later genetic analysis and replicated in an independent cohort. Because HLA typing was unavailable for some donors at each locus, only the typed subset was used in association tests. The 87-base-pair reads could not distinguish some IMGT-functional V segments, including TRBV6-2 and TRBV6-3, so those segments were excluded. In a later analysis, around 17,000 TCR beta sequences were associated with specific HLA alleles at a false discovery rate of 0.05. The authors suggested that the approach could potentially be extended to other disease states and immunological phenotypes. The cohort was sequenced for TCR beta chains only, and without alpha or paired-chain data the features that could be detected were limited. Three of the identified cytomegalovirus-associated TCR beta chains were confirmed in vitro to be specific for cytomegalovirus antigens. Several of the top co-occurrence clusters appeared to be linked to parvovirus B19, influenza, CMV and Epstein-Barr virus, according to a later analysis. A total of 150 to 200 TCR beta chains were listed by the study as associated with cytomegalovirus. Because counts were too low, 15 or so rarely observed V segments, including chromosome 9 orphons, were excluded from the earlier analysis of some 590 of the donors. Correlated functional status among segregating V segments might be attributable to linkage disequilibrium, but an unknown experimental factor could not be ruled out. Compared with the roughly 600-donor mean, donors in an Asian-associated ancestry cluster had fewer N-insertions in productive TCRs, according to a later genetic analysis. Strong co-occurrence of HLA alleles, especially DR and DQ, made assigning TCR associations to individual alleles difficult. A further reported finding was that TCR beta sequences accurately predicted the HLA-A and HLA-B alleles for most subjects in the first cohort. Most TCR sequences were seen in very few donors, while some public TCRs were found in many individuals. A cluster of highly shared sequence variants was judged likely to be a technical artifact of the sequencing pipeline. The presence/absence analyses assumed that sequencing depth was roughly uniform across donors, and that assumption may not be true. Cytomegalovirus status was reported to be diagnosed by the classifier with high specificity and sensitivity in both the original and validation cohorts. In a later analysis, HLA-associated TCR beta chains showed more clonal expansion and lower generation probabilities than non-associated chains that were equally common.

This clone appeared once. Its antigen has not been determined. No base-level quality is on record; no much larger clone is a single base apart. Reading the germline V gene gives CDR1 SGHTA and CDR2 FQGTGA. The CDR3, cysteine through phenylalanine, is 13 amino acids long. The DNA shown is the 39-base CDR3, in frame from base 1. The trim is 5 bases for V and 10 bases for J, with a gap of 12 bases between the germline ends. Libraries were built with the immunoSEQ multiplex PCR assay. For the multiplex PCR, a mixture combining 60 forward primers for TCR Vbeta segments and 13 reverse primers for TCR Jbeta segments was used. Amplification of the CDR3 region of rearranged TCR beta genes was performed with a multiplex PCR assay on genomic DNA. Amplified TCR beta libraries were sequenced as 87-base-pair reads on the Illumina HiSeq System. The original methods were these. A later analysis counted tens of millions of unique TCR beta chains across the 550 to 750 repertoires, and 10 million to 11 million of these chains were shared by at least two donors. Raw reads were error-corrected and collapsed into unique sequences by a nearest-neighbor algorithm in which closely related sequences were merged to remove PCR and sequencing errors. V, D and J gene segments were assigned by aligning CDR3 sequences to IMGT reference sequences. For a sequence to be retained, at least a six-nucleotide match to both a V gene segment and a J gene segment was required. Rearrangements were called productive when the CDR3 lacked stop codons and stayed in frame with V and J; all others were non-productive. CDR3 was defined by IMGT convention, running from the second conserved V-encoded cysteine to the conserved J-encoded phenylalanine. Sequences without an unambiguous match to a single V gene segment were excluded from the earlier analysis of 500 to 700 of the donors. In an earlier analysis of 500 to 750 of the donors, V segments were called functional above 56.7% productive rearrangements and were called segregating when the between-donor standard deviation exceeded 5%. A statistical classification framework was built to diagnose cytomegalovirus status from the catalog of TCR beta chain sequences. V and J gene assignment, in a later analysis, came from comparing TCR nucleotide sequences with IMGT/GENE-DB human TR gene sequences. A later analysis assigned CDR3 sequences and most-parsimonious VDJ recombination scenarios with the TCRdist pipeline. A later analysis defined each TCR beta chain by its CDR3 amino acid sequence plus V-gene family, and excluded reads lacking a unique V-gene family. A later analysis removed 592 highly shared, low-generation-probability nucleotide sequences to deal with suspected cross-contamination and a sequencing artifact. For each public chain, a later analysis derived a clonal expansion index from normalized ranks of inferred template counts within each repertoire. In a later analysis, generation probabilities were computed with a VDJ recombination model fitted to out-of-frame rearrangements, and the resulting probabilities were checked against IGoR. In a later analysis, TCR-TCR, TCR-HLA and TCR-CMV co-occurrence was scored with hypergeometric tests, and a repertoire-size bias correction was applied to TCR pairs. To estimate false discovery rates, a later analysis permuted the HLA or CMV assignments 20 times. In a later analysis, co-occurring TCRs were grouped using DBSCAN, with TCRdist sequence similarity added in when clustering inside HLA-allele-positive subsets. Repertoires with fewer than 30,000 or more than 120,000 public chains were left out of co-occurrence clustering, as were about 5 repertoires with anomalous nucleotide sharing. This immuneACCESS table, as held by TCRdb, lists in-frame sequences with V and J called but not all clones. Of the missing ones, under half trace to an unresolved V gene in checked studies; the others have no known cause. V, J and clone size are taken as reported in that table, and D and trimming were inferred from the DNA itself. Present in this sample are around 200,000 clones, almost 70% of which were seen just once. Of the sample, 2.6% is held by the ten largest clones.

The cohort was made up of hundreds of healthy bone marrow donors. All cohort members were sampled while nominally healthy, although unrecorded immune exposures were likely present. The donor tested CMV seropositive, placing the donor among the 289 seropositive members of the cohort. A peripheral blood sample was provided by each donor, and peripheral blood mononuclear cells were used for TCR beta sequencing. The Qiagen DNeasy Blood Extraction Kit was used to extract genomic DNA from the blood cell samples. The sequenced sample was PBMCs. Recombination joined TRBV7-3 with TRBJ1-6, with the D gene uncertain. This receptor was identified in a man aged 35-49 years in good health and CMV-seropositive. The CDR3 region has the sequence CASSPTPGSPLHF. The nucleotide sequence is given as TGTGCCAGCAGCCCGACACCCGGCTCACCCCTCCACTTT.